This TCR beta chain derives from a study of T cells in Graves' hyperthyroidism and ophthalmopathy (dated by TCRdb to between 2018 and 2020). Broadly, across the study: Peripheral blood samples were taken at the time of initial diagnosis, prior to any treatment. The approximately 98 discovery patients were randomly divided into training and test sets at a 7:3 ratio. According to the paper, TCR Vbeta CDR3 sequencing was carried out on approximately 140 peripheral blood samples, which came from about 45 ophthalmopathy, 70 to 80 hyperthyroidism and about 17 progressor patients. Once sampling was done, hyperthyroidism patients were given methimazole at a starting dose of 30 mg daily, whereas ophthalmopathy patients were given high-dose intravenous methylprednisolone. Thyroid tissue and blood T-cell repertoires from more than five Graves' hyperthyroidism patients were also compared in the study. To identify distinguishing TCR V-J signatures, a discovery cohort of roughly 100 patients was used, comprising some 43 with Graves' ophthalmopathy and 57 with stable Graves' hyperthyroidism. Whether ophthalmopathy could be predicted prospectively was tested in an independent validation cohort made up of 18 to 20 hyperthyroidism patients plus 17 patients who later progressed to ophthalmopathy. On the study overall, not on this receptor specifically: Most expanded thyroid clonotypes (frequency above 0.001) were also detected in blood, suggesting blood repertoires may reflect thyroid immune responses. During validation, the model predicted progression to ophthalmopathy a median of roughly six months ahead of onset, with roughly 65% sensitivity and 72.22% specificity. No statistical method was used to set the sample size in advance, and investigators knew the group allocation. In cross-validation, a model built on a 13 V-J signature told ophthalmopathy apart from stable hyperthyroidism with 85% to 90% sensitivity and roughly 82% specificity, and in testing the same model reached 80%/75%.

The CDR3 holds 13 amino acids from the cysteine to the phenylalanine. The DNA shown is the 39-base CDR3, in frame from base 1. CDR1 and CDR2, per the germline V gene (reference sequence), are SEHNR and FQNEAQ. V was cut back by 1 base and J by 5 bases, leaving a gap of 6 bases between them. Stable Graves' hyperthyroidism was defined as the absence of progression to ophthalmopathy over 18 months of follow-up. Hyperthyroidism patients were newly diagnosed, had a disease duration of under 2 months, and were aged 18 to 65 years. Patients with uncontrolled infections, other autoimmune diseases, pregnancy or lactation were excluded. Diagnoses were based on clinical symptoms, serum thyroxine and TRAb, thyroid ultrasound and orbital computed tomography. PBMCs were isolated from around 10 ml of fresh peripheral blood by Ficoll-Paque density gradient centrifugation. Total RNA was extracted with Trizol reagent, and quality was checked on an Agilent 2100 Bioanalyzer.

A note on this clonotype: The specificity of this receptor is unknown. Base qualities are missing; no much larger clone stands one base away.

Amplification of TCR beta CDR3 regions was carried out from RNA transcripts. A first-round RT-PCR of the TCR CDR3 used the HTBI primer set with the Qiagen OneStep RT-PCR kit. Libraries were constructed in a second round of multiplex PCR, after which size selection and purification were carried out. Sequencing of the libraries was done on an Illumina HiSeq2000 using paired-end 100 bp reads. In the source study's methods: SOAPnuke was used to process the raw data, throwing out any read that contained adapters or uncalled bases, had a mean Phred below 15, or lacked an exact constant-primer or identifier match. High-quality paired reads were merged with COPE v1.2.5, and unique nucleotide sequences were defined as clonotypes. MiTCR v1.1 was used to align clonotypes to the IMGT TRBV, TRBD and TRBJ reference segments. The analysis included only V-J combinations with a frequency above 0.0001, which together covered more than 98% of the repertoires. A TCS score was defined as the ratio of F50 (clonal expansion) to E x V (chaos), with BLOSUM62-based TCRdist applied between CDR3 peptides within each V-J. Welch's t-statistics and random forest reduced 500 to 650 V-J features to 10 to 15, which were used in a naive Bayes classifier (R e1071). Using fastp trimming at Q25 and MiXCR clonotype assembly, TCRdb reanalyzed the public sequencing data and kept in-frame beta chains. Merged by CDR3 protein, the rows form single entries marked with the most common genes and DNA. These V and J calls rely on TCRdb rather than the paper's analysis. The sample table shows about 570,000 distinct CDR3 sequences, and 13% to 15% are seen once. The top ten clones comprise 14% of the sample.

This chain is built from TRBV7-9 and TRBJ2-1, with no D gene named confidently. Sequenced material: blood. This sequence was found in a woman in her 40s with Graves' hyperthyroidism. The CDR3 loop reads CASSLEEDNEQFF. The nucleotide sequence is TGTGCCAGCAGCTTAGAAGAGGACAATGAGCAGTTCTTC.